The next 17 T cell receptor beta chains were all read from a single sample in a study of radiotherapy plus CTLA-4 blockade in lung cancer. Repertoires were generated with immunoSEQ multiplex PCR, while TCRdb's copy carries only in-frame clones and drops some. The sample yields roughly 54,000 clones, 80% to 90% seen once. The material sequenced was peripheral blood, taken from a patient treated with radiotherapy plus ipilimumab. These receptors were taken from a human donor with non-small cell lung cancer whose response to radiotherapy plus ipilimumab could not be evaluated.

V and J are TRBV28 and TRBJ1-5, with D possibly matching TRBD1 (5 bases). V was shortened by 5 bases and J by 6 bases, with 17 bases between the two germline ends. CDR1 is MDHEN, CDR2 SYDVKM, per germline. The CDR3 is made up of 15 amino acids. DNA for the CDR3: TGTGCCAGCAGTCGAGCCTCAGGGTGGGGTCAGCCCCAGCATTTT. Protein product: CASSRASGWGQPQHF.

The genes are TRBV7-2 and TRBJ2-1; D is undetermined. V dropped 5 bases and J dropped 9 bases, with 8 bases sitting between them. This CDR3 is 11 amino acids long. Germline V gene sequence: CDR1 SGHTA, CDR2 FQGNSA. The DNA of the CDR3 is TGTGCCAGCAGCCCCCAATCTGAGCAGTTCTTC. Its translation is CASSPQSEQFF.

The rearrangement links TRBV4-1 to TRBJ2-5, with D unresolved. Germline V gene data show CDR1 as MGHRA and CDR2 as YSYEKL. This CDR3 is built from 14 residues. The germline V and J ends were trimmed by 1 base and 4 bases, with 10 bases remaining between them. Written as DNA, the CDR3 is TGCGCCAGCAGCCAAGGTGTCGCAGGAGAGACCCAGTACTTC. Residues: CASSQGVAGETQYF.

The chain is built from TRBV6-1 and TRBJ2-4; D not certain. The ends were cut back, 3 bases at V and 5 bases at J, with 8 bases in the middle. Per the germline V gene, CDR1 is MNHNS and CDR2 is SASEGT. The CDR3 spans 13 residues. The CDR3 DNA follows: TGTGCCAGCAGTGATTGGAGTGAAAACATTCAGTACTTC. It translates to CASSDWSENIQYF.

The J gene is TRBJ1-5, the V gene TRBV4-1; D may be TRBD1 (5 bases). Germline CDR1 reads MGHRA; CDR2 reads YSYEKL. The CDR3 consists of 15 residues. Trimming removed 4 bases at V and 1 base at J, with 11 bases between. The CDR3 here is CASSPQGISNQPQHF. The CDR3 region has the DNA TGCGCCAGCAGCCCTCAGGGCATAAGCAATCAGCCCCAGCATTTT.

V and J are TRBV5-1 and TRBJ2-7; TRBD2 matches at 9 bases. V shed 4 bases and J 2 bases; nucleotides not matched to a gene: 4. CDR1 is SGHRS and CDR2 is YFSETQ in the germline V gene. The CDR3 extends over 14 amino acids. CDR3 sequence (DNA): TGCGCCAGCAGCGGAATAGCGGGAGCCTACGAGCAGTACTTC. It is translated as CASSGIAGAYEQYF.

The gene calls are TRBV30 and TRBJ2-7; 12 bases are shared with TRBD2. V lost 1 base and J lost 3; bases outside the gene matches: 1. Germline V CDR1 and CDR2: GTSNPN, SVGIG (reference sequence). The CDR3 spans 14 residues. CDR3 in DNA: TGTGCCTGGAGTGGACTAGCGGGAGTCTACGAGCAGTACTTC. It specifies CAWSGLAGVYEQYF.

CDR3 DNA sequence: TGTGCCAGCAGTTTGACAGGGGGCAACACCGGGGAGCTGTTTTTT. Translating it yields CASSLTGGNTGELFF. This chain connects TRBV28 to TRBJ2-2, with TRBD1 matching over 10 bases. The V segment lost 3 bases and the J segment 2 bases; nucleotides outside the gene matches: 0. Per germline, CDR1 MDHEN and CDR2 SYDVKM. This CDR3 has 15 amino acids.

The chain carries TRBV25-1 and TRBJ2-3; D is perhaps TRBD2 (6 bases). The V gene lost 0 bases and the J gene lost 4 bases, with 14 bases spanning the gap. The V gene's germline CDR1 is MGHDK and CDR2 SYGVNS. CDR3 length: 16 residues. The CDR3 loop is CASSEYVGGTPDTQYF. The CDR3 coding sequence is TGTGCCAGCAGTGAATATGTAGGAGGGACCCCAGATACGCAGTATTTT. Full variable domain (remainder filled in from reference TRBV25-1 and TRBJ2-3): EADIYQTPRYLVIGTGKKITLECSQTMGHDKMYWYQQDPGMELHLIHYSYGVNSTEKGDLSSESTVSRIRTEHFPLTLESARPSHTSQYLCASSEYVGGTPDTQYFGPGTRLTVL.

The rearrangement links TRBV28 to TRBJ2-7, with 8 bases matching TRBD1. After removal of 6 bases from V and 2 bases from J, the junction contained 6 bases not matched to a gene. Germline V lookup: CDR1 MDHEN, CDR2 SYDVKM. The CDR3 loop spans 14 amino acids. The CDR3, as DNA: TGTGCCAGCAGATTCGGGACAGGCACCTACGAGCAGTACTTC. Translating gives CASRFGTGTYEQYF. The whole variable domain, remainder taken from reference TRBV28 and TRBJ2-7, is DVKVTQSSRYLVKRTGEKVFLECVQDMDHENMFWYRQDPGLGLRLIYFSYDVKMKEKGDIPEGYSVSREKKERFSLILESASTNQTSMYLCASRFGTGTYEQYFGPGTRLTVT.

In its sample, this clone was seen a few times. V gene TRBV7-2 combines with J gene TRBJ2-3; 10 bases are shared with TRBD2. The CDR3 is 16 amino acids. Germline assignment: CDR1 SGHTA and CDR2 FQGNSA. V shed 4 bases and J 2 bases; nucleotides not matched to a gene: 6. CDR3 sequence (DNA): TGTGCCAGCAGCTCCAAACTAGCGGGGCACACAGATACGCAGTATTTT. It yields the protein CASSSKLAGHTDTQYF.

This CDR3 reads CASSISNTGDTEAFF. CDR3 DNA: TGTGCCAGTAGTATCTCCAATACAGGGGACACTGAAGCTTTCTTT. This rearrangement joins TRBV19 to TRBJ1-1; 7 nucleotides line up with TRBD1. V lost 3 bases, J lost 3 bases, and 7 bases stayed unmatched. Per the germline V gene, CDR1 is LNHDA and CDR2 is SQIVND (reference sequence). The CDR3 extends over 15 amino acids.

This chain connects TRBV7-2 to TRBJ1-2; 9 positions match TRBD1. Per germline, CDR1 SGHTA and CDR2 FQGNSA. The J segment lost 5 bases and the V segment lost 1 base, leaving 5 bases of the junction unmatched. This CDR3 spans 15 amino acids. The DNA of the CDR3 is TGTGCCAGCAGCTTAGGGGACAGGGAGGGGTATGGCTACACCTTC. It is translated as CASSLGDREGYGYTF.

CDR3 region: CASTPSGNQPQHF. The CDR3 DNA is TGTGCCAGCACTCCATCGGGCAATCAGCCCCAGCATTTT. V is TRBV2 and J is TRBJ1-5; D not resolved. Trimming removed 7 bases from V and 2 bases from J, with 9 bases in between. CDR1 and CDR2 from the germline V gene are SNHLY and FYNNEI. The CDR3 is 13 amino acids. Full variable domain (remainder filled in from reference TRBV2 and TRBJ1-5): EPEVTQTPSHQVTQMGQEVILRCVPISNHLYFYWYRQILGQKVEFLVSFYNNEISEKSEIFDDQFSVERPDGSNFTLKIRSTKLEDSAMYFCASTPSGNQPQHFGDGTRLSIL.

This clone was observed a few times. This rearrangement joins TRBV6-5 to TRBJ2-7; D unclear. The V end was cut by 0 bases, the J end by 2 bases, with 5 bases between. Germline loops: CDR1 MNHEY, CDR2 SVGAGI. CDR3 length: 13 amino acids. The chain's CDR3 is CASSYSDTYEQYF. The DNA for the CDR3 is TGTGCCAGCAGTTACTCCGACACCTACGAGCAGTACTTC.

CDR3 DNA: TGCGCCAGCGCTAGTCCCGGGACTTCGTCCTACGAGCAGTACTTC. Translated, it gives CASASPGTSSYEQYF. The gene calls are TRBV4-1 and TRBJ2-7; a weak D match, TRBD2 (6 bases). This CDR3 spans 15 amino acids. V lost 8 bases to trimming and J lost 1 base, with 18 bases between them. Germline CDR1 and CDR2: MGHRA and YSYEKL.

The chain is built from TRBV7-9 and TRBJ1-1; weak D call: TRBD1 (5 bases). This CDR3 spans 16 amino acids. With 1 base removed from V and 0 bases from J, the gap between germline ends came to 12 bases. From germline, CDR1 is SEHNR and CDR2 FQNEAQ (reference sequence). This chain's CDR3 is CASSLGFGGVNTEAFF. The CDR3 bases are TGTGCCAGCAGCTTAGGGTTCGGGGGTGTGAACACTGAAGCTTTCTTT.